One and the same sample provided the 16 T cell receptor beta chains below, sequenced in a study of T cell responses to AZD1222 COVID-19 vaccine. Assay: immunoSEQ multiplex PCR; the TCRdb copy retains only in-frame clones and omits some. The sample records approximately 150,000 clones, approximately 89% being singletons. The starting material was peripheral blood, obtained on day 0 of AZD1222 vaccination. The receptors derive from an adult in good health.

This chain links TRBV5-6 with TRBJ2-2, with a weak D call TRBD2 (6 bases). This CDR3 comprises 16 residues. V shed 5 bases and J shed 3 bases, with 17 bases lying between them. Germline CDR1 is SGHDT and CDR2 is YYEEEE. The CDR3 bases are TGTGCCAGCAGTTCGGGGGTAGGCCTCGACACCGGGGAGCTGTTTTTT. It translates to CASSSGVGLDTGELFF.

The chain combines TRBV10-1 with TRBJ2-3; 9 bases agree with TRBD2. The CDR3 runs 17 residues. Germline V CDR1 and CDR2: WNHNN, SYGVQD (reference sequence). With 2 bases clipped from V and 0 bases from J, the junction kept 6 bases outside the gene matches. For the CDR3, the DNA is TGCGCCAGCAGTGAGGCCTTACTAGCGGGTAGCACAGATACGCAGTATTTT. Amino acids: CASSEALLAGSTDTQYF.

The chain joins TRBV7-8 to TRBJ1-6; D not certain. The CDR3 consists of 14 residues. CDR1 is SGHVS, CDR2 FQNEAQ, per germline. V was cut by 5 bases and J by 10 bases, with 15 bases left in between. Here the CDR3 DNA reads TGTGCCAGCAGCCGAGGAGGAAGGGCATCACCCCTCCACTTT. Translating it yields CASSRGGRASPLHF. Complete variable domain (other parts from reference TRBV7-8 and TRBJ1-6): GAGVSQSPRYKVAKRGQDVALRCDPISGHVSLFWYQQALGQGPEFLTYFQNEAQLDKSGLPSDRFFAERPEGSVSTLKIQRTQQEDSAVYLCASSRGGRASPLHFGNGTRLTVT.

This clone showed up just once. The chain joins TRBV11-3 to TRBJ2-1; TRBD2 matches 9 bases. The V and J ends lost 4 bases and 6 bases, in that order; junction bases with no gene match: 10. This CDR3 is 16 amino acids long. Germline CDR1 reads SGHNT; CDR2 reads YENEEA. Written as DNA, the CDR3 is TGTGCCAGCAGCTCCCGAGGGGCGGGAGGGGGCAATGAGCAGTTCTTC. Its translation: CASSSRGAGGGNEQFF.

The rearrangement uses TRBV7-2 and TRBJ2-7; 13 bases align to TRBD2. The CDR3 spans 15 residues. CDR1 is SGHTA and CDR2 is FQGNSA in the germline V gene. Trimming removed 8 bases from V and 3 bases from J; junction bases left unmatched: 7. The CDR3 DNA is TGTGCCAGCTCCACGCGGACTAGCGGGAGCTACGAGCAGTACTTC. It yields the protein CASSTRTSGSYEQYF.

The chain joins TRBV19 to TRBJ1-5, with D maybe TRBD1 (6 bases). The germline gives CDR1 LNHDA, CDR2 SQIVND (reference sequence). The V gene lost 7 bases and the J gene lost 6 bases, with 19 bases spanning the gap. This CDR3 has 15 amino acids. This chain's CDR3 is CASIPSFGGLQPQHF. CDR3 coding DNA: TGTGCCAGTATACCTTCTTTTGGGGGGCTTCAGCCCCAGCATTTT.

CDR3 coding DNA: TGTGCCAGAAGCCACCTAAAGTTGGGACAGGGTGTAAACTATGGCTACACCTTC. It yields the protein CARSHLKLGQGVNYGYTF. V and J are TRBV5-3 and TRBJ1-2, with TRBD1 matching 9 bases. TRBV5-3 is reported as an ORF; its role is uncertain. The CDR3 is made up of 18 amino acids. The J segment lost 2 bases and the V segment lost 4 bases, leaving 15 bases of the junction unmatched.

The chain is built from TRBV6-5 and TRBJ2-2; no firm D call. This CDR3 comprises 13 residues. Trimming stripped 5 bases from V and 6 bases from J, with 10 bases between. The germline gives CDR1 MNHEY, CDR2 SVGAGI. The CDR3 DNA follows: TGTGCCAGCAGTATTGGGGATCCCGGGGAGCTGTTTTTT. This codes for CASSIGDPGELFF.

The chain carries TRBV6-4 and TRBJ2-7, with 11 bases that match TRBD2. Germline V lookup: CDR1 MRHNA, CDR2 SNTAGT. V gave up 0 bases and J gave up 0 bases; unmatched junction bases: 4. The CDR3 is 17 residues long. The CDR3 bases are TGTGCCAGCAGTGACTCCCGACTAGCGGGAATCTCCTACGAGCAGTACTTC. Translation: CASSDSRLAGISYEQYF.

The gene calls are TRBV28 and TRBJ2-2; 9 bases line up with TRBD2. The CDR3 extends over 18 amino acids. CDR1 is MDHEN and CDR2 is SYDVKM in the germline V gene. The ends lost 2 bases at V and 5 bases at J; junction bases unmatched: 12. Here the CDR3 reads CASSLRAGGLGGTGELFF. In DNA, the CDR3 is TGTGCCAGCAGTTTACGGGCGGGAGGGCTAGGAGGGACCGGGGAGCTGTTTTTT.

The V gene is TRBV6-1, the J gene TRBJ1-2; TRBD1 agrees at 8 bases. Unmatched junction bases numbered 3, after V lost 1 base and J lost 2 bases. The CDR3 is 15 residues long. Per the germline V gene, CDR1 is MNHNS and CDR2 is SASEGT. DNA for the CDR3: TGTGCCAGCAGTGAAGGGGCAGGGGGCAACTATGGCTACACCTTC. Residues: CASSEGAGGNYGYTF.

This CDR3 is CASSPRGSNEQFF. The CDR3 coding sequence is TGTGCCAGCAGCCCCCGCGGGAGCAATGAGCAGTTCTTC. The chain has TRBV11-3 and TRBJ2-1; TRBD2 matches at 7 bases. Germline V gene sequence: CDR1 SGHNT, CDR2 YENEEA. The CDR3 has 13 amino acids. V gave up 5 bases and J gave up 6 bases; unmatched junction bases: 4.

The chain combines TRBV7-6 with TRBJ2-3, with 8 bases lining up with TRBD2. CDR3 length: 15 amino acids. The trim removed 4 bases at V and 4 bases at J, leaving 7 bases unmatched. Germline V gene sequence: CDR1 SGHVS, CDR2 FNYEAQ. The CDR3 is CASSSKSGSSDTQYF. The CDR3 bases are TGTGCCAGCAGCTCAAAAAGCGGGAGCTCAGATACGCAGTATTTT.

This clone turned up a few times. This sequence joins TRBV29-1 and TRBJ1-2; D may be TRBD1 (6 bases). The V gene's germline CDR1 is SQVTM and CDR2 ANQGSEA. CDR3 length equals 11 residues. Trimming removed 6 bases at V and 4 bases at J, with 9 bases between. In DNA form, the CDR3 reads TGCAGCGTCCCACAGGGCTATGGCTACACCTTC. As protein: CSVPQGYGYTF. The whole variable domain, filled in from reference TRBV29-1 and TRBJ1-2, reads SAVISQKPSRDICQRGTSLTIQCQVDSQVTMMFWYRQQPGQSLTLIATANQGSEATYESGFVIDKFPISRPNLTFSTLTVSNMSPEDSSIYLCSVPQGYGYTFGSGTRLTVV.

The chain is built from TRBV15 and TRBJ1-1; 8 bases fit TRBD1. The CDR3 spans 16 residues. Germline V lookup: CDR1 LNHNV, CDR2 YYDKDF (reference sequence). The J segment lost 2 bases and the V segment lost 2 bases, leaving 7 bases of the junction unmatched. CDR3 DNA: TGTGCCACCAGCAGAAGCCGGGACAGGACCAACACTGAAGCTTTCTTT. It is translated as CATSRSRDRTNTEAFF.

The chain combines TRBV13 with TRBJ2-6; D not certain. V was shortened by 0 bases and J by 1 base, with 1 base between the two germline ends. The V gene's germline CDR1 is PRHDT and CDR2 FYEKMQ (reference sequence). The CDR3 length is 14 residues. The CDR3, as DNA: TGTGCCAGCAGCTTAGGGTCTGGGGCCAACGTCCTGACTTTC. Translating gives CASSLGSGANVLTF.